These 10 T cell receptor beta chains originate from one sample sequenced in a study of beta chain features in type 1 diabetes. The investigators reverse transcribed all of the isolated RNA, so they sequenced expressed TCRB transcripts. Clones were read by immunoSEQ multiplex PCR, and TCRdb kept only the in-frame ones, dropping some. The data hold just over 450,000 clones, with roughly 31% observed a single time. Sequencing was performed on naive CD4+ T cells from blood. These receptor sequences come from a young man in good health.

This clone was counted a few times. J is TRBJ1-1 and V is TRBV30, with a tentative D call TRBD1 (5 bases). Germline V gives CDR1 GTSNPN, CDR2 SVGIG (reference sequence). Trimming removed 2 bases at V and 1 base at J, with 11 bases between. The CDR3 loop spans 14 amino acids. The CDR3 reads CAWSLSDRNTEAFF. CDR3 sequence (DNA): TGTGCCTGGAGTTTGTCAGACAGGAACACTGAAGCTTTCTTT.

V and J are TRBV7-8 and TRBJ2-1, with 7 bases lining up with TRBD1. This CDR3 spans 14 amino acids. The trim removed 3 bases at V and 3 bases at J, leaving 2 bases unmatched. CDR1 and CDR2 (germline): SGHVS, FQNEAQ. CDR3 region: CASSLGTVYNEQFF. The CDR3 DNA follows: TGTGCCAGCAGCTTGGGGACAGTCTACAATGAGCAGTTCTTC.

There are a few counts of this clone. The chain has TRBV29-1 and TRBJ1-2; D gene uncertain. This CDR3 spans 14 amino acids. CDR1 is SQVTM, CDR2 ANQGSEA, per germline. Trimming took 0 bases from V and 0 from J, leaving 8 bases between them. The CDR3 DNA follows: TGCAGCGTTGAAGATCCGCAGACTAACTATGGCTACACCTTC. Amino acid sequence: CSVEDPQTNYGYTF.

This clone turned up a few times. CDR3 loop: CASSVRGDRIDEQFF. Here the CDR3 DNA reads TGTGCCAGCAGCGTCCGCGGAGATAGGATCGATGAGCAGTTCTTC. The rearrangement links TRBV9 to TRBJ2-1, with D unclear. The V end lost 2 bases, the J end lost 8 bases, and 17 bases lay between the germline ends. This CDR3 is built from 15 residues. Per the germline V gene, CDR1 is SGDLS and CDR2 is YYNGEE.

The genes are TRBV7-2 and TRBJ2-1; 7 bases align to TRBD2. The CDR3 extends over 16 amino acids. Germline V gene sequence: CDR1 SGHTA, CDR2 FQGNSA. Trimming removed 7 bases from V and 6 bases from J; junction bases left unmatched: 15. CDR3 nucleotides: TGTGCCAGCAATCCAGCGGGCGGGAGCATCGGCAATGAGCAGTTCTTC. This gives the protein CASNPAGGSIGNEQFF. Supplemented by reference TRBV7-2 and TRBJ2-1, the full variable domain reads GAGVSQSPSNKVTEKGKDVELRCDPISGHTALYWYRQSLGQGLEFLIYFQGNSAPDKSGLPSDRFSAERTGGSVSTLTIQRTQQEDSAVYLCASNPAGGSIGNEQFFGPGTRLTVL.

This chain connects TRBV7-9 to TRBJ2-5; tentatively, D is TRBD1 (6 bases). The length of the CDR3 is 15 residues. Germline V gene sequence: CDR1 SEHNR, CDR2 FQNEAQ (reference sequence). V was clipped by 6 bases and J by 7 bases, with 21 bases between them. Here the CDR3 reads CASRPAAQGTVTQYF. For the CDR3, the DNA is TGTGCCAGCAGGCCAGCGGCACAGGGAACGGTGACCCAGTACTTC.

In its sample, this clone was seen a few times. The CDR3 bases are TGTGCCACCAGCAGAGGGTTCAACTACGAGCAGTACTTC. Protein: CATSRGFNYEQYF. The chain links TRBV15 to TRBJ2-7; unclear D gene. Trimming removed 1 base from V and 3 bases from J, with 7 bases in between. The CDR3 length is 13 residues. The germline V gene encodes CDR1 LNHNV and CDR2 YYDKDF (reference sequence).

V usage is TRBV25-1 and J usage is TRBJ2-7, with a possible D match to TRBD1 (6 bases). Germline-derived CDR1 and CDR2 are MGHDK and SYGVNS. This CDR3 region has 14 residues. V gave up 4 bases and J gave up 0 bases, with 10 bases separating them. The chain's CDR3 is CASSVPGVSYEQYF. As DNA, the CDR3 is TGTGCCAGCAGTGTCCCAGGGGTCTCCTACGAGCAGTACTTC.

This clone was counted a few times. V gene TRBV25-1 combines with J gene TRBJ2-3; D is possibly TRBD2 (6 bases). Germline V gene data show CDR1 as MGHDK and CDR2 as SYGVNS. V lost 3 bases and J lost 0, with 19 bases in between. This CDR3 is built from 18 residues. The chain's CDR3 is CASSDHSGRQTSTDTQYF. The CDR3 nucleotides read TGTGCCAGCAGTGACCATAGCGGACGACAAACTAGCACAGATACGCAGTATTTT.

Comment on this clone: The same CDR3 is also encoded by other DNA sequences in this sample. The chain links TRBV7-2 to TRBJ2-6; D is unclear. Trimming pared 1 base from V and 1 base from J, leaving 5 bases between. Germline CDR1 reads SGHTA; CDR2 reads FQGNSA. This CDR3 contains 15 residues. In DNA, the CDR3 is TGTGCCAGCAGCTTAGAGATTTCTGGGGCCAACGTCCTGACTTTC. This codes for CASSLEISGANVLTF.